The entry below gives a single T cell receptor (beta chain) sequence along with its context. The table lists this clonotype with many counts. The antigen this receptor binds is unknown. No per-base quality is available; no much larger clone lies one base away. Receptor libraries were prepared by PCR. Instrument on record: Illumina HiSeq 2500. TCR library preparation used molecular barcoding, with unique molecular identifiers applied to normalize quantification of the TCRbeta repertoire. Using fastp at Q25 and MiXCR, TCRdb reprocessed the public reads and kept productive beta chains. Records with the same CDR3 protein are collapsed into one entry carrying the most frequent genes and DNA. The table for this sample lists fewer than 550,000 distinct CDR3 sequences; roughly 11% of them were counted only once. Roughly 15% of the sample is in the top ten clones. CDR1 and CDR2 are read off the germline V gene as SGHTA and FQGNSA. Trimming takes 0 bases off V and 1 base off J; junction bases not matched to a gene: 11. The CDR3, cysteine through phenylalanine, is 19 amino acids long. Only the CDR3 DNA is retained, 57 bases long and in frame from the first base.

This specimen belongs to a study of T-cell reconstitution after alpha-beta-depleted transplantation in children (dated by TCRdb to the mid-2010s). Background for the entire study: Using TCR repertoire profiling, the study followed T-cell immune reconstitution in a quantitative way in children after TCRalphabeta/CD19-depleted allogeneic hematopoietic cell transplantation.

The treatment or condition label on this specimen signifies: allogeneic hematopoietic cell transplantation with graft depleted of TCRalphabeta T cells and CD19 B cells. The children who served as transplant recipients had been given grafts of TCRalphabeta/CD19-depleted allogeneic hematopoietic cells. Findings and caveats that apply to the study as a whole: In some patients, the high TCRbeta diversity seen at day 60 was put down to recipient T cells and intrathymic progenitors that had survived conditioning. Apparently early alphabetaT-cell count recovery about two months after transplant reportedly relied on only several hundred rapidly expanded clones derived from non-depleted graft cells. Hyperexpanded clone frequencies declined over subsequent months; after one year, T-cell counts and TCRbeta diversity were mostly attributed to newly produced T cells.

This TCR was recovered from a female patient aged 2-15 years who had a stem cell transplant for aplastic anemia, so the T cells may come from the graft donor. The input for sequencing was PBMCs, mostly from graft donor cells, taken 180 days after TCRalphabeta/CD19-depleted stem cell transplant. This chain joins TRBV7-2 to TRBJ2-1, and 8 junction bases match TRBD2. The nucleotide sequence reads TGTGCCAGCAGCTTAGCGGGGGAGGCTAGCGGGTTTTCCTACAATGAGCAGTTCTTC. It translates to CASSLAGEASGFSYNEQFF.